Below, 12 T cell receptor beta chains from the same sample are listed, as sequenced in a study of T cells in Graves' hyperthyroidism and ophthalmopathy. From RNA transcripts, TCR beta CDR3 regions were amplified. First-round RT-PCR of the TCR CDR3 relied on the HTBI primer set. MiXCR was run by TCRdb on the multiplex PCR reads, yielding one entry per CDR3 protein. The table includes about 270,000 distinct CDR3 sequences, 22% detected once. Sequencing was performed on blood. The receptor set was obtained from a man younger than 45 with Graves' ophthalmopathy.

This clonotype was seen a handful of times. The rearrangement uses TRBV24-1 and TRBJ2-7; TRBD2 matches at 14 bases. The CDR3 is 16 amino acids. Unmatched junction bases numbered 3, after V lost 4 bases and J lost 2 bases. Germline V gene data show CDR1 as KGHDR and CDR2 as SFDVKD. CDR3 residues: CATSEGTSGSPYEQYF. DNA for the CDR3: TGTGCCACCAGTGAAGGGACTAGCGGGAGCCCCTACGAGCAGTACTTC.

CDR3 nucleotide sequence: TGCGCCAGCAGCGGGGCCGGGACAGGGGATGAAAAACTGTTTTTT. This sequence encodes CASSGAGTGDEKLFF. The rearrangement joins TRBV5-1 to TRBJ1-4, with 10 positions matching TRBD1. The CDR3 spans 15 residues. CDR1 SGHRS and CDR2 YFSETQ come from the germline V gene. V shed 4 bases, J shed 6 bases, and the junction held 6 bases outside the gene matches.

This clonotype was picked up many times. The V call is TRBV28, the J call TRBJ1-1; D not resolved. The germline CDR1 and CDR2 sequences are MDHEN and SYDVKM. The CDR3 covers 14 residues. With 2 bases removed from V and 5 bases from J, the gap between germline ends came to 12 bases. This CDR3 reads CASSLELFGTEAFF. CDR3 DNA sequence: TGTGCCAGCAGTTTAGAATTATTCGGGACTGAAGCTTTCTTT.

This clonotype was counted ten times or more. V usage is TRBV28 and J usage is TRBJ1-2, with unresolved D. CDR1 and CDR2 (germline): MDHEN, SYDVKM. The CDR3 is made up of 13 amino acids. V was cut by 10 bases and J by 0 bases, with 12 bases left in between. The DNA for the CDR3 is TGTGCCATCACGAGGCCAACTAACTATGGCTACACCTTC. This codes for CAITRPTNYGYTF.

The table lists this clonotype with many counts. The rearrangement links TRBV20-1 to TRBJ2-3; tentative D call: TRBD2 (6 bases). Trimming took 5 bases from V and 4 from J, leaving 10 bases between them. Germline CDR1 reads DFQATT; CDR2 reads SNEGSKA (reference sequence). The CDR3 has 12 amino acids. The CDR3: CSAVGGADTQYF. DNA for the CDR3: TGCAGTGCTGTGGGGGGAGCAGATACGCAGTATTTT.

In this sample, this clonotype turned up a few times. The CDR3 spells CSAITLTSGRTYEQYF. The CDR3 DNA reads TGCAGTGCTATTACCTTGACTAGCGGGCGAACCTACGAGCAGTACTTC. The rearrangement joins TRBV20-1 to TRBJ2-7; TRBD2 matches at 10 bases. V trimming: 4 bases; J trimming: 2 bases; junction bases outside the gene matches: 11. This CDR3 region has 16 residues. Per the germline V gene, CDR1 is DFQATT and CDR2 is SNEGSKA (reference sequence).

This clonotype was detected only a few times. The V and J genes are TRBV10-3 and TRBJ2-3; no reliable D call. The CDR3 covers 16 residues. The ends were cut back, 0 bases at V and 4 bases at J, with 14 bases in the middle. Germline lookup yields CDR1 ENHRY and CDR2 SYGVKD. CDR3 nucleotide sequence: TGTGCCATCAGTGAGTCCTCGAACTTCCGGGCAGATACGCAGTATTTT. It codes for CAISESSNFRADTQYF.

The chain combines TRBV2 with TRBJ2-7; TRBD1 aligns across 10 bases. Germline loops: CDR1 SNHLY, CDR2 FYNNEI. V lost 7 bases, J lost 4 bases, and 4 bases stayed unmatched. This CDR3 contains 13 residues. CDR3 DNA sequence: TGTGCCAGCACGACAGGGGGCTTTTACGAGCAGTACTTC. Residues: CASTTGGFYEQYF.

J is TRBJ2-5 and V is TRBV28; 9 nucleotides line up with TRBD1. Per the germline V gene, CDR1 is MDHEN and CDR2 is SYDVKM. V shed 2 bases, J shed 5 bases, and the junction held 9 bases outside the gene matches. This CDR3 has 16 residues. Here the CDR3 DNA reads TGTGCCAGCAGTTTAGGGGACAGGGTTTATTTGGAGACCCAGTACTTC. Protein: CASSLGDRVYLETQYF.

The chain has TRBV6-1 and TRBJ2-3, with TRBD1 matching 9 bases. V trimming: 5 bases; J trimming: 4 bases; junction bases outside the gene matches: 10. The CDR3 extends over 16 amino acids. From germline, CDR1 is MNHNS and CDR2 SASEGT. CDR3 nucleotide sequence: TGTGCCAGCAGTCATAACCCGGGACAGGGTGCAGATACGCAGTATTTT. This translates into CASSHNPGQGADTQYF.

This clonotype has more than one count but fewer than ten. This chain links TRBV30 with TRBJ2-2, with a weak D call TRBD2 (6 bases). The CDR3 runs 13 residues. V lost 0 bases to trimming and J lost 4 bases, with 6 bases between them. Germline V lookup: CDR1 GTSNPN, CDR2 SVGIG (reference sequence). The CDR3 coding sequence is TGTGCCTGGAGTGTACTAGCCACCGGGGAGCTGTTTTTT. It yields the protein CAWSVLATGELFF. Drawing the rest from reference TRBV30 and TRBJ2-2, the complete variable domain is SQTIHQWPATLVQPVGSPLSLECTVEGTSNPNLYWYRQAAGRGLQLLFYSVGIGQISSEVPQNLSASRPQDRQFILSSKKLLLSDSGFYLCAWSVLATGELFFGEGSRLTVL.

This sequence joins TRBV5-1 and TRBJ2-5, with 13 positions matching TRBD2. CDR1 and CDR2 from the germline V gene are SGHRS and YFSETQ. Unmatched junction bases numbered 11, after V lost 3 bases and J lost 12 bases. The CDR3 runs 15 residues. CDR3 sequence reads: CASSSGTSGTKVKYF. CDR3 bases: TGCGCCAGCAGCTCAGGGACTAGCGGGACAAAGGTTAAGTACTTC.